This T cell receptor beta chain appears in the sequencing data of a study of beta chain features in type 1 diabetes (dated by TCRdb to 2016 to 2019). In the study overall: Mean age, gender distribution, total cell number and subset yield were not different between patients and healthy donors. Naive and central memory subsets were obtained from all 30 or so donors, but regulatory and stem cell-like memory subsets were isolated from only 8 patients and roughly eight healthy donors. In the study, TCRB repertoires of sorted circulating CD4+ T cell subsets from recently diagnosed type 1 diabetes patients were compared with those of matched healthy donors. A total of approximately 100,000,000 sorted cells were examined across all samples, and the number of cells per subset was strongly correlated with RNA yield.

The investigation overall reported the following: Only small numbers of individuals were included in the HLA sub-analyses, which left unresolved whether HLA type had any influence on TCRB rearrangement. In all four CD4+ subsets, TCRB CDR3 length was moderately but significantly shorter in type 1 diabetes patients. PCR might favor shorter templates, but patient and control samples were amplified and corrected together, so any skew would affect both groups equally. At VDJ recombination sites, type 1 diabetes patients had fewer insertions and more deleted nucleotides, which implies abnormalities in thymic rearrangement. Naive, central memory and regulatory TCRB repertoires appeared to be more similar among patients than among healthy donors. Sequencing cDNA rather than genomic DNA could over-represent highly expressing activated cells, although activation and CD3 levels did not differ between groups.

The High Capacity cDNA Reverse Transcription Kit was used to reverse transcribe all of the isolated RNA, meaning that expressed TCRB transcripts were what got sequenced. Naive, central memory and regulatory T cell samples underwent deep immunoSEQ sequencing, averaging about 3.57 million total reads per sample. Sorted cells were lysed in RLT buffer, and RNA was extracted using DNase-treated RNeasy Micro or Mini kits according to cell number. Each cell subset was processed separately to prevent cross-contamination, with patient and healthy donor samples processed together. Using the immunoSEQ multiplex PCR, TCRB sequences were amplified from cDNA into 87-bp fragments spanning the CDR3 region. Sequencing of the amplicons was performed on the Illumina HiSeq platform. Turning to the authors' computational methods: Synthetic template baselines were used to correct PCR bias computationally, reads within Hamming distance 2 were collapsed together, and singletons that could not be merged were discarded. Reads were aligned against IMGT to assign V, D and J genes, CDR3 length and insertions or deletions at six rearrangement sites. Within each subset, clonotype counts were normalized to the number of sorted cells before true diversity and Gini coefficients were calculated with the tcR R package. The overlap coefficient, calculated on TCRB nucleotide sequences, was used to quantify repertoire sharing. Held by TCRdb, this immuneACCESS table contains in-frame sequences only and omits some clones. Under half of the omission traces to an unresolved V gene where checked; the cause of the rest is unknown. V, J and clone size derive from that table, while D and trimming were established from the DNA sequence. The table for this sample lists 160,000 or so clones; around 9.7% of them were counted only once. The top ten hold approximately 0.7% of the sample.

About this clone itself: What this receptor recognizes is not known. Per-nucleotide qualities are absent, and no much larger clonotype sits a single base away.

From each donor, a single peripheral blood sample of around 120 mL on average was drawn into heparinised tubes. Using a panel that included CD45RO, CCR7, CD25, CD127, CD95 and CD27, naive, central memory, regulatory and stem cell-like memory CD4+ T cells were sorted on a BD FACSAria II. Purity was above 95% for every sorted population. PBMCs were isolated immediately by Lymphoprep density gradient centrifugation and stained directly without culture. So that batch effects would be minimized, each experiment stained and sorted samples in pairs, pairing one healthy donor with one patient. Sequencing was carried out using central memory CD4+ T cells from blood. This TCR derives from a woman aged 30 to 39 with type 1 diabetes.

The CDR3 region: CASSPRDTDTQYF. The sequence in DNA is TGTGCCAGCAGCCCCCGGGACACAGATACGCAGTATTTT. The sequence links TRBV5-4 to TRBJ2-3, with TRBD2 tentatively as D gene (5 bases match). The CDR3, from cysteine to phenylalanine, totals 13 residues. Of all the DNA, just the CDR3 is kept, 39 bases in frame from base 1. CDR1 and CDR2 (SGHNT, YYREEE) derive from the germline V gene (reference sequence). The trim is 4 bases for V and 2 bases for J, with a gap of 8 bases between the germline ends. The full variable domain, completed from the reference TRBV5-4 and TRBJ2-3 proteins outside the CDR3, reads ETGVTQSPTHLIKTRGQQVTLRCSSQSGHNTVSWYQQALGQGPQFIFQYYREEENGRGNFPPRFSGLQFPNYSSELNVNALELDDSALYLCASSPRDTDTQYFGPGTRLTVL.